This TCR beta chain was identified in a study of cytomegalovirus exposure and HLA in healthy donors. Primers for the PCR totalled 60 Vbeta and 13 Jbeta. Some clones are missing from TCRdb's copy, which holds only in-frame ones; the method was immunoSEQ multiplex PCR. This table holds 150,000 to 200,000 clones, more than 65% found once. Germline-derived CDR1 and CDR2 are SGDLS and YYNGEE. The CDR3 totals 16 residues. Trimming took 2 bases from V and 4 from J; bases not matched to a gene: 6. Material: PBMCs. This receptor was obtained from a man between 50 and 59 years old in good health and CMV-seropositive. The rearrangement joins TRBV9 to TRBJ2-1; 10 nucleotides match TRBD2. CDR3 DNA: TGTGCCAGCAGCGTTCTCGGGACTAGCGAGTACAATGAGCAGTTCTTC. This gives the protein CASSVLGTSEYNEQFF.